One and the same sample provided the 17 T cell receptor beta chains below, sequenced in a study of early T cells in non-severe SARS-CoV-2 infection. One entry per CDR3 protein results from TCRdb running MiXCR on the 5' RACE reads. Of tens of thousands of distinct CDR3 sequences listed, around a sixth are singletons. Sequenced input: whole blood. The source is an adult who was a healthcare worker with PCR-confirmed SARS-CoV-2 infection or an uninfected control (not recorded which).

The V call is TRBV12-3 or TRBV12-4, the J call TRBJ1-1; D not certain. This CDR3 spans 12 amino acids. V was cut by 1 base and J by 5 bases, with 5 bases left in between. This CDR3 is CASSLGMTEAFF. The DNA of the CDR3 is TGTGCCAGCAGTTTAGGGATGACTGAAGCTTTCTTT.

A few counts support this clonotype. This chain links TRBV3-1 with TRBJ1-2; D is unclear. This CDR3 contains 14 residues. Trimming pared 4 bases from V and 2 bases from J, leaving 11 bases between. Germline V gene sequence: CDR1 LGHDT, CDR2 YNNKEL (reference sequence). Here the CDR3 reads CASSPLVGNYGYTF. CDR3 coding DNA: TGTGCCAGCAGCCCCCTGGTAGGAAACTATGGCTACACCTTC.

This clonotype was seen many times. The chain links TRBV18 to TRBJ1-1; perhaps TRBD1 as D (6 bases). This CDR3 has 14 amino acids. Trimming took off 6 bases at V and 1 base at J, with 12 bases between the two ends. CDR1 is KGHSH, CDR2 LQKENI, per germline. The CDR3 protein is CASSSGTKNTEAFF. CDR3 nucleotides: TGTGCCAGCTCCTCCGGGACAAAGAACACTGAAGCTTTCTTT.

This clonotype came up a few times. V usage is TRBV29-1 and J usage is TRBJ2-7; D may be TRBD1 or TRBD2 (5 bases each). This CDR3 comprises 14 residues. With 4 bases removed from V and 2 bases from J, the gap between germline ends came to 15 bases. Germline V gene data show CDR1 as SQVTM and CDR2 as ANQGSEA. Written as DNA, the CDR3 is TGCAGCGTTGGAAAGGGGACGGAAACCTACGAGCAGTACTTC. Translating it yields CSVGKGTETYEQYF.

This clonotype was picked up a small number of times. The V gene is TRBV3-1, the J gene TRBJ1-6, with D perhaps matching TRBD1 (5 bases). Trimming stripped 3 bases from V and 5 bases from J, with 5 bases between. Germline V gene sequence: CDR1 LGHDT, CDR2 YNNKEL (reference sequence). The CDR3 length is 13 residues. CDR3: CASSQGDNSPLHF. DNA for the CDR3: TGTGCCAGCAGCCAGGGGGATAATTCACCCCTCCACTTT. The whole variable domain, filled in from reference TRBV3-1 and TRBJ1-6, reads DTAVSQTPKYLVTQMGNDKSIKCEQNLGHDTMYWYKQDSKKFLKIMFSYNNKELIINETVPNRFSPKSPDKAHLNLHINSLELGDSAVYFCASSQGDNSPLHFGNGTRLTVT.

This clonotype was observed a handful of times. The rearrangement uses TRBV14 and TRBJ1-6; TRBD1 agrees at 11 bases. The CDR3 length is 15 residues. In germline, CDR1 is SGHDN, CDR2 FVKESK. Trimming at V came to 4 bases and at J to 10 bases, leaving 6 bases not matched to a gene. The chain's CDR3 is CASSLWTGGNSPLHF. The CDR3 nucleotides are TGTGCCAGCAGCCTCTGGACAGGGGGCAACTCACCCCTCCACTTT. Looking up the rest from reference TRBV14 and TRBJ1-6 gives the full variable domain: EAGVTQFPSHSVIEKGQTVTLRCDPISGHDNLYWYRRVMGKEIKFLLHFVKESKQDESGMPNNRFLAERTGGTYSTLKVQPAELEDSGVYFCASSLWTGGNSPLHFGNGTRLTVT.

This clonotype has at least ten counts. The J gene is TRBJ1-5, the V gene TRBV4-3; no firm D call. Germline V gene sequence: CDR1 LGHNA, CDR2 YSLEER. The CDR3 has 18 residues. V lost 0 bases to trimming and J lost 1 base, with 16 bases between them. CDR3 bases: TGCGCCAGCAGCCAAGATCTGGGAGCACCCACCAGCAATCAGCCCCAGCATTTT. Translated, it gives CASSQDLGAPTSNQPQHF.

The sample holds a few counts of this clonotype. J is TRBJ2-2 and V is TRBV6-1, with D possibly being TRBD2 (6 bases). V was shortened by 4 bases and J by 0 bases, with 12 bases between the two germline ends. This CDR3 has 16 amino acids. The germline V gene encodes CDR1 MNHNS and CDR2 SASEGT. CDR3 in amino acids: CASSALGGSNTGELFF. For the CDR3, the DNA is TGTGCCAGCAGTGCGCTTGGGGGGTCGAACACCGGGGAGCTGTTTTTT.

The genes are TRBV28 and TRBJ1-2; D not resolved. The germline gives CDR1 MDHEN, CDR2 SYDVKM. The CDR3 runs 15 residues. V was clipped by 5 bases and J by 4 bases, with 17 bases between them. This CDR3 reads CASSERTTPLYGYTF. The CDR3 bases are TGTGCCAGCAGTGAGCGGACCACCCCCCTCTATGGCTACACCTTC.

This clonotype was observed a handful of times. V is TRBV19 and J is TRBJ2-7, with TRBD1 matching over 8 bases. The germline gives CDR1 LNHDA, CDR2 SQIVND (reference sequence). CDR3 length: 14 residues. Trimming removed 1 base from V and 4 bases from J; junction bases left unmatched: 3. CDR3 nucleotides: TGTGCCAGTAGTATAGGCAGGGGGCCTTACGAGCAGTACTTC. Protein: CASSIGRGPYEQYF.

This clonotype was found a few times. V is TRBV10-1 and J is TRBJ2-2, with D perhaps assigned TRBD1 or TRBD2 (5 bases each). The germline V and J ends were trimmed by 6 bases and 1 base, with 12 bases remaining between them. Per the germline V gene, CDR1 is WNHNN and CDR2 is SYGVQD (reference sequence). This CDR3 is built from 15 residues. The CDR3 DNA reads TGCGCCAGCAGGTCCGGGACCGTGAACACCGGGGAGCTGTTTTTT. It yields the protein CASRSGTVNTGELFF.

The chain recombines TRBV18 with TRBJ1-2, with TRBD1 matching 8 bases. Trimming removed 0 bases from V and 8 bases from J; junction bases left unmatched: 8. CDR3 length: 15 amino acids. Per the germline V gene, CDR1 is KGHSH and CDR2 is LQKENI. The CDR3 protein is CASSPPLGQGGGYTF. As DNA, the CDR3 is TGTGCCAGCTCACCACCTCTCGGACAGGGTGGCGGCTACACCTTC.

The chain recombines TRBV7-9 with TRBJ1-2; D is ambiguous. Germline CDR1 and CDR2: SEHNR and FQNEAQ (reference sequence). V lost 5 bases, J lost 6 bases, and 10 bases lay in between. This CDR3 has 12 residues. CDR3 residues: CASSVGSDGYTF. The CDR3 DNA sequence: TGTGCCAGCAGCGTGGGATCTGATGGCTACACCTTC.

In its sample, this clonotype was seen many times. This chain links TRBV9 with TRBJ1-4; TRBD1 is a possible D gene (6 bases). Trimming removed 3 bases at V and 8 bases at J, with 17 bases between. The CDR3 is made up of 15 amino acids. CDR1 SGDLS and CDR2 YYNGEE come from the germline V gene. CDR3 loop: CASSAIAGAKEKLFF. The CDR3 DNA follows: TGTGCCAGCAGCGCTATTGCGGGGGCAAAGGAAAAACTGTTTTTT.

J is TRBJ1-3 and V is TRBV5-1; D not resolved. Germline assignment: CDR1 SGHRS and CDR2 YFSETQ. Trimming pared 3 bases from V and 0 bases from J, leaving 10 bases between. The CDR3 length is 15 residues. The CDR3 loop is CASSSDGVSGNTIYF. The CDR3 DNA is TGCGCCAGCAGCTCGGACGGCGTCTCTGGAAACACCATATATTTT.

This clonotype was seen only a few times. The rearrangement links TRBV24-1 to TRBJ2-1, with 12 bases aligning to TRBD2. The CDR3 is 16 residues long. V trimming: 4 bases; J trimming: 6 bases; junction bases outside the gene matches: 6. Germline V gene data show CDR1 as KGHDR and CDR2 as SFDVKD. This chain's CDR3 is CATSESLAGGSNEQFF. As DNA, the CDR3 is TGTGCCACCAGTGAGTCACTAGCGGGAGGATCCAATGAGCAGTTCTTC.

This clonotype occurred a few times. In nucleotides, the CDR3 is TGTGCCAGCAGTTACTCGCAGGGGTTCTCCTACGAGCAGTACTTC. Protein sequence: CASSYSQGFSYEQYF. V and J are TRBV6-5 and TRBJ2-7; D may be TRBD1 (6 bases). Germline V lookup: CDR1 MNHEY, CDR2 SVGAGI. CDR3 length equals 15 residues. V lost 0 bases to trimming and J lost 0 bases, with 9 bases between them.